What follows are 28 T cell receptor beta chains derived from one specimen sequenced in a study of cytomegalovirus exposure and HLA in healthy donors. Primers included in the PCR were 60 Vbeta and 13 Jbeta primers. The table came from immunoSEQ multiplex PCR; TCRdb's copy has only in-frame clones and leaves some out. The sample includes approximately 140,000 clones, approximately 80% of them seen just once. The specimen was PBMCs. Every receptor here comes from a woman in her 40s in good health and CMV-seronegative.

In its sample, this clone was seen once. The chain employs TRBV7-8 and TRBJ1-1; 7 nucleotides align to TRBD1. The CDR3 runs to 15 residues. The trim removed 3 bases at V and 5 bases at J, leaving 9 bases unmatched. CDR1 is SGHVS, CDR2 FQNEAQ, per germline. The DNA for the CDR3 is TGTGCCAGCAGCTTTTCGTTAGGGGGCGGGACTGAAGCTTTCTTT. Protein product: CASSFSLGGGTEAFF.

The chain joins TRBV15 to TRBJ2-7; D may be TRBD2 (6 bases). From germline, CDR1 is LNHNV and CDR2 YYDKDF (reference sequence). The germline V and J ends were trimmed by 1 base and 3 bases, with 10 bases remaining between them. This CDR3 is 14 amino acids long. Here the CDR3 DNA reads TGTGCCACCAGCAGAGGGGACTCGCTCTACGAGCAGTACTTC. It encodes CATSRGDSLYEQYF.

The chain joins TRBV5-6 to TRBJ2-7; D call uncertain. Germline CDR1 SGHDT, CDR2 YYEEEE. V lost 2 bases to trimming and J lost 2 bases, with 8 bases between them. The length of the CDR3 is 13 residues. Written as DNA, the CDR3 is TGTGCCAGCAGCTTCCCCGGTACCTACGAGCAGTACTTC. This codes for CASSFPGTYEQYF.

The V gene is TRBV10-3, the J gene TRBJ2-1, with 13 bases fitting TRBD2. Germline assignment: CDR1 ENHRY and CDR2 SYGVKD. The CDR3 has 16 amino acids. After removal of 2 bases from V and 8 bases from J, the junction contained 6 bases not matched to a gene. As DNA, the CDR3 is TGTGCCATCAGTGAGGGACTAGCGGGAGTAACCGATGAGCAGTTCTTC. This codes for CAISEGLAGVTDEQFF.

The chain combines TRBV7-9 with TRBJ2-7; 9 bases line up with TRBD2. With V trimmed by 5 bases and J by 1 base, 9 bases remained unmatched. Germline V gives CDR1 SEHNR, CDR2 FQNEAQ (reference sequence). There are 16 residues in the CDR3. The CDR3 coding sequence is TGTGCCAGCAGCCAGGGCGCGGGAGGGCCATCCTACGAGCAGTACTTC. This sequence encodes CASSQGAGGPSYEQYF.

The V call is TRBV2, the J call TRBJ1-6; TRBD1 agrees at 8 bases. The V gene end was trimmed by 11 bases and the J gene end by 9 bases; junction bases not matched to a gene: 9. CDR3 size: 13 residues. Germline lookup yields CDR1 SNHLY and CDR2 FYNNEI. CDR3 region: CAEGQGIRSPLHF. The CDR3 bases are TGTGCCGAAGGACAGGGTATTCGTTCACCCCTCCACTTT.

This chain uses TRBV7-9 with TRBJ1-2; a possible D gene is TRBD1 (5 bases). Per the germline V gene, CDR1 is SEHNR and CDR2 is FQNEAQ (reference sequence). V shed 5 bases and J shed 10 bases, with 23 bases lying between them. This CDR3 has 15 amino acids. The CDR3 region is CASSPSITGTGVYTF. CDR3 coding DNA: TGTGCCAGCAGCCCTAGCATCACCGGGACTGGGGTCTACACCTTC. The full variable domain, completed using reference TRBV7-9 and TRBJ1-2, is DTGVSQNPRHKITKRGQNVTFRCDPISEHNRLYWYRQTLGQGPEFLTYFQNEAQLEKSRLLSDRFSAERPKGSFSTLEIQRTEQGDSAMYLCASSPSITGTGVYTFGSGTRLTVV.

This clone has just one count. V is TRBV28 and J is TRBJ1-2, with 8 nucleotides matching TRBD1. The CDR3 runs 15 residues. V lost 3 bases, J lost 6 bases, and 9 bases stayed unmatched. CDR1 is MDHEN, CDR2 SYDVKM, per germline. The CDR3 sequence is CASSLEAGTGHGYTF. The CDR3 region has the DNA TGTGCCAGCAGTTTGGAGGCCGGGACAGGTCATGGCTACACCTTC.

CDR3 nucleotide sequence: TGTGCCAGCAGCTCATTCCCCATAGCGGGGGAGAGCCGCACAGATACGCAGTATTTT. Translating gives CASSSFPIAGESRTDTQYF. This chain connects TRBV7-2 to TRBJ2-3, with 9 positions matching TRBD2. The length of the CDR3 is 19 residues. J was trimmed by 1 base and V by 4 bases; bases with no gene match: 15. From germline, CDR1 is SGHTA and CDR2 FQGNSA.

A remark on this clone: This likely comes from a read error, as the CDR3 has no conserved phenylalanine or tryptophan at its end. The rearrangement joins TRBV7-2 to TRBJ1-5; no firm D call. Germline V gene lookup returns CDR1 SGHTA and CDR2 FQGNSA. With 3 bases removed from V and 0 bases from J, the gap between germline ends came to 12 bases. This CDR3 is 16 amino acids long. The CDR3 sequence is CASSLGSGLSNQPQHL. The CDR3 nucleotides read TGTGCCAGCAGCTTGGGGAGCGGACTTAGCAATCAGCCCCAGCATCTT.

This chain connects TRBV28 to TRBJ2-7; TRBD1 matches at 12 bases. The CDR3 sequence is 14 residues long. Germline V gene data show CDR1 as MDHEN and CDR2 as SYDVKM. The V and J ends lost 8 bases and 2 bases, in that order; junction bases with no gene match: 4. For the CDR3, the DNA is TGTGCCAGCGCGGGACAGGGGGCGACCTACGAGCAGTACTTC. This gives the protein CASAGQGATYEQYF.

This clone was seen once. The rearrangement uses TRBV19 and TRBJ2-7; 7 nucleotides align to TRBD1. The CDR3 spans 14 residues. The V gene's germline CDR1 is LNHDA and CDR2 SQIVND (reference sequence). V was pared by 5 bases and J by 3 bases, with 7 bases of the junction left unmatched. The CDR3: CASSFSRQGYEQYF. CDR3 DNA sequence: TGTGCCAGTAGTTTTTCTCGACAGGGCTACGAGCAGTACTTC.

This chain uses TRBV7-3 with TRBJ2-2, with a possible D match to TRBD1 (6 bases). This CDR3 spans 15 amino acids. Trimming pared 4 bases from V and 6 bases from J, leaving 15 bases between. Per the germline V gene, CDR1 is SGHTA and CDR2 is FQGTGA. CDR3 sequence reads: CASSSNREPAGELFF. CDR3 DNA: TGTGCCAGCAGCTCGAACAGGGAACCGGCCGGGGAGCTGTTTTTT. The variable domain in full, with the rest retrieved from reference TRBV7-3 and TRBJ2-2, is GAGVSQTPSNKVTEKGKYVELRCDPISGHTALYWYRQSLGQGPEFLIYFQGTGAADDSGLPNDRFFAVRPEGSVSTLKIQRTERGDSAVYLCASSSNREPAGELFFGEGSRLTVL.

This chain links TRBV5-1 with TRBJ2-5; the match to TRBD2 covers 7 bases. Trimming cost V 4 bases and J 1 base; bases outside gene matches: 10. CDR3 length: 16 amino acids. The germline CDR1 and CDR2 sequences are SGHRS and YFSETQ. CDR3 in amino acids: CASSPGGGDFQETQYF. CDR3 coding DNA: TGCGCCAGCAGCCCTGGCGGGGGAGATTTCCAAGAGACCCAGTACTTC.

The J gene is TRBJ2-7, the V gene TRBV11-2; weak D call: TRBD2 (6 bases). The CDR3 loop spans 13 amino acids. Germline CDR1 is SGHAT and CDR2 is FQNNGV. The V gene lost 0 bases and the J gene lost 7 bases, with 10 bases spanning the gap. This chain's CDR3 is CASSLELGLEQYF. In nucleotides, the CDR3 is TGTGCCAGCAGCTTAGAGCTTGGACTAGAGCAGTACTTC.

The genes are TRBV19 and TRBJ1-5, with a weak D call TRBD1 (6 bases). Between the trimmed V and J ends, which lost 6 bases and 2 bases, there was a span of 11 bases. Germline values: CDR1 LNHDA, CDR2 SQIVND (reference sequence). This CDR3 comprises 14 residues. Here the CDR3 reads CASRVGGGNQPQHF. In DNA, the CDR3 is TGTGCCAGTAGAGTAGGGGGAGGCAATCAGCCCCAGCATTTT. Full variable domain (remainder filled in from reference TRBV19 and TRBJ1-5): DGGITQSPKYLFRKEGQNVTLSCEQNLNHDAMYWYRQDPGQGLRLIYYSQIVNDFQKGDIAEGYSVSREKKESFPLTVTSAQKNPTAFYLCASRVGGGNQPQHFGDGTRLSIL.

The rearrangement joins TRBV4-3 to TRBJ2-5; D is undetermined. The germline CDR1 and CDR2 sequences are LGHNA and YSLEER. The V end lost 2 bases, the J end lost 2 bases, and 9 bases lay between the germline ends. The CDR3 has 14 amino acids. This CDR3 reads CASSQILRQETQYF. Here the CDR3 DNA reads TGCGCCAGCAGCCAAATCCTCAGACAAGAGACCCAGTACTTC.

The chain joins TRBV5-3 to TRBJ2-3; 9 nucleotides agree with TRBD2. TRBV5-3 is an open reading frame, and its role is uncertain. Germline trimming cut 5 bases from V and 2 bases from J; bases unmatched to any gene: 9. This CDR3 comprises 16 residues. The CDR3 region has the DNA TGTGCCAGAAGATTAACGGGACTAGCCGCCACAGATACGCAGTATTTT. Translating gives CARRLTGLAATDTQYF.

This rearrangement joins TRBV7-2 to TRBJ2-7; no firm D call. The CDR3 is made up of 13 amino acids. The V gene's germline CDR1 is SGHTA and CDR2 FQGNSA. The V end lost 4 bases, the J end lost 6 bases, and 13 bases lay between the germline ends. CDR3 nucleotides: TGTGCCAGCAGCTCGATCCCAGAATCCGAGCAGTACTTC. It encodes CASSSIPESEQYF. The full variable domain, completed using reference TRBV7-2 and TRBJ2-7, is GAGVSQSPSNKVTEKGKDVELRCDPISGHTALYWYRQSLGQGLEFLIYFQGNSAPDKSGLPSDRFSAERTGGSVSTLTIQRTQQEDSAVYLCASSSIPESEQYFGPGTRLTVT.

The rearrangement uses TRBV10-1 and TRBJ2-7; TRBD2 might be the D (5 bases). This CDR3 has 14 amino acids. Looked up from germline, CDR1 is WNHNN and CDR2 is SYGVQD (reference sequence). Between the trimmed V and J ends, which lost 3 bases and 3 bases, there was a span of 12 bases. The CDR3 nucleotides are TGCGCCAGCAGTGACTTGGGCCGGGACTACGAGCAGTACTTC. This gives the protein CASSDLGRDYEQYF.

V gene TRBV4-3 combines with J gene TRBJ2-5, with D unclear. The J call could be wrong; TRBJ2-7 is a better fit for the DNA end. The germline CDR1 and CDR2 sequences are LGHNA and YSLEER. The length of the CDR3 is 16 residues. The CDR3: CASSPFSATESYEQYF. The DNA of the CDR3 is TGCGCCAGCAGCCCTTTTTCGGCCACGGAGTCCTACGAGCAGTACTTC.

This CDR3 reads CASSPPGLAGQETQYF. CDR3 nucleotides: TGTGCCAGCAGCCCCCCAGGACTAGCGGGACAAGAGACCCAGTACTTC. The chain recombines TRBV7-2 with TRBJ2-5; 12 nucleotides match TRBD2. This CDR3 is 16 amino acids long. V shed 5 bases, J shed 2 bases, and the junction held 6 bases outside the gene matches. The germline gives CDR1 SGHTA, CDR2 FQGNSA.

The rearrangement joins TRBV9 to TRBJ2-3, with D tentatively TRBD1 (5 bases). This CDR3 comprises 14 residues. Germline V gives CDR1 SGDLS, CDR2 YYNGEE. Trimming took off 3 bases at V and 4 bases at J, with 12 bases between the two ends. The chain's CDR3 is CASSAAWTSDTQYF. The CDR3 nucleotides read TGTGCCAGCAGCGCAGCCTGGACATCAGATACGCAGTATTTT. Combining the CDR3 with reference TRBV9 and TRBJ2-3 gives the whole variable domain DSGVTQTPKHLITATGQRVTLRCSPRSGDLSVYWYQQSLDQGLQFLIQYYNGEERAKGNILERFSAQQFPDLHSELNLSSLELGDSALYFCASSAAWTSDTQYFGPGTRLTVL.

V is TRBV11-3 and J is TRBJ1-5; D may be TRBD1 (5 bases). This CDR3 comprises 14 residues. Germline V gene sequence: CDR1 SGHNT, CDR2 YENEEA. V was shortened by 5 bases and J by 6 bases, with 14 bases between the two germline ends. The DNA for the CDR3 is TGTGCCAGCAGCCCAAAGACAGTAGGTCAGCCCCAGCATTTT. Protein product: CASSPKTVGQPQHF.

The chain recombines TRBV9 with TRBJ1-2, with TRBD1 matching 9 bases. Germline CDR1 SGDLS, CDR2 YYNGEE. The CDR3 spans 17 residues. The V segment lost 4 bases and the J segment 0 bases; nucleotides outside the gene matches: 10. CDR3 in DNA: TGTGCCAGCAGCACGCGACAGGGGGGGGTAGCTAACTATGGCTACACCTTC. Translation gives CASSTRQGGVANYGYTF.

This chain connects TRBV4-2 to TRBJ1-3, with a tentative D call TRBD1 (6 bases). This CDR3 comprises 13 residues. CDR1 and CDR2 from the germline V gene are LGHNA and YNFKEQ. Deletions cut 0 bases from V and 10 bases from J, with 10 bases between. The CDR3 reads CASSQDGTNTIYF. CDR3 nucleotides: TGTGCCAGCAGCCAAGATGGGACAAATACCATATATTTT.

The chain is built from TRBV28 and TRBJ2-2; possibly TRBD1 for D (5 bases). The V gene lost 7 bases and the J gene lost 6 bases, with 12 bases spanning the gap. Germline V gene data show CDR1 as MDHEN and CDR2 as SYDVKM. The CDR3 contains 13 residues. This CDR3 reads CASITRVPGELFF. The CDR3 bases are TGTGCCAGCATCACCAGGGTACCCGGGGAGCTGTTTTTT.

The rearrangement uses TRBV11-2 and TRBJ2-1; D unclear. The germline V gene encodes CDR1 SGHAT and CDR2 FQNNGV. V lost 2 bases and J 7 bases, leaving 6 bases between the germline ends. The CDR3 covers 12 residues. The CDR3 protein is CASSLSLNEQFF. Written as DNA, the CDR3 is TGTGCCAGCAGCTTAAGTCTAAATGAGCAGTTCTTC.